This T cell receptor (beta chain) was captured by sequencing in a study of T cell responses to AZD1222 COVID-19 vaccine. Regarding the study as a whole: There were mostly white British donors and more females than males, and clonal diversity was possibly underestimated. AZD1222 recipients seropositive at baseline numbered only 5 or 6.

Using immunoSEQ multiplex PCR, the repertoire was profiled, and TCRdb retains in-frame clones only, with some absent. Here the sample spans about 100,000 clones, 85% to 95% being singletons. A remark on this clone: Its antigen is unidentified.

Second-dose recipients at about 4 or about 12 weeks were treated as one pooled group. The source was peripheral blood, collected 28 days after the second AZD1222 dose. This receptor was identified in an adult who received the AZD1222 COVID-19 vaccine.

CDR3 sequence: CASSEAGGTVHGYTF. The CDR3 nucleotides read TGTGCCAGCAGTGAAGCGGGGGGGACCGTCCATGGCTACACCTTC. The chain recombines TRBV2 with TRBJ1-2, with a weak D call TRBD1 (5 bases). The CDR3 sequence is 15 residues long. V shed 0 bases and J shed 6 bases, with 14 bases lying between them. The V gene's germline CDR1 is SNHLY and CDR2 FYNNEI.